The rows below give T cell receptor beta chains drawn from one sample of a study of CD8+ T cells in alopecia areata. Method: immunoSEQ multiplex PCR; TCRdb's copy keeps in-frame clones and lacks some. The sample has 95,000 to 120,000 clones, 59% seen once. Sequenced input: CD8+ T cells sorted from blood. The receptors were sampled from a human donor in good health. The CDR3 runs from the conserved cysteine through the conserved F or W. Each record gives: J gene, D gene, CDR3 length, V gene, clone size, CDR3 DNA, CDR3 protein. A D gene is named only where the DNA matches it firmly. Clone size is stated in some rows and not others, as once, few, many or a class when expanded.

TRBJ1-1	NA	14	TRBV13	NA	TGTGCCAGCAGCTCCCACGGGGTGATCACTGAAGCTTTCTTT	CASSSHGVITEAFF
TRBJ2-3	NA	11	TRBV27	few	TGTGCCAGCAGTTTTGGGGATACGCAGTATTTT	CASSFGDTQYF
TRBJ2-3	TRBD1	16	TRBV5-4	NA	TGTGCCAGCAGCGAGGATCCTACAGGGGGAATGGATACGCAGTATTTT	CASSEDPTGGMDTQYF
TRBJ2-3	TRBD2	14	TRBV30	NA	TGTGCCTGGAGCCTAGCGGGGGTTACAGATACGCAGTATTTT	CAWSLAGVTDTQYF
TRBJ1-5	NA	13	TRBV29-1	NA	TGCAGCGTTGAACTGGGTTTTGGGCAGCCCCAGCATTTT	CSVELGFGQPQHF
TRBJ2-2	TRBD1	15	TRBV4-3	NA	TGCGCCAGCAGCCAAGGGACAGGGACCGCCGGGGAGCTGTTTTTT	CASSQGTGTAGELFF
TRBJ2-1	NA	11	TRBV20-1	NA	TGCAGTGCTAGAGATATGCCTGAGCAGTTCTTC	CSARDMPEQFF
TRBJ1-1	NA	15	TRBV15	few	TGTGCCACCAGCAACCCGGGGGCGGTGAGCACTGAAGCTTTCTTT	CATSNPGAVSTEAFF
TRBJ2-5	NA	12	TRBV7-9	NA	TGTGCCAGCAGCTTATGGGAAGAGACCCAGTACTTC	CASSLWEETQYF
TRBJ2-5	NA	14	TRBV30	few	TGTGCCTGGAGTTCTACACGCCACCAAGAGACCCAGTACTTC	CAWSSTRHQETQYF
TRBJ2-7	NA	15	TRBV9	NA	TGTGCCAGCAGCGTAGGGTGGGGCGCCTCCTACGAGCAGTACTTC	CASSVGWGASYEQYF
TRBJ1-1	NA	14	TRBV7-9	NA	TGTGCCAGCAGCTTAGCGGGCCCGTACACTGAAGCTTTCTTT	CASSLAGPYTEAFF
TRBJ2-7	TRBD2	15	TRBV2	NA	TGTGCCAGCAGGCCGGGACTAGCGGACTCCTACGAGCAGTACTTC	CASRPGLADSYEQYF
TRBJ1-2	NA	13	TRBV29-1	NA	TGCAGCGCCATCGTCGGGGGGCGCGACGGCTACACCTTC	CSAIVGGRDGYTF
TRBJ2-3	NA	14	TRBV29-1	few	TGCAGCGTTGAACGGGAACAGGGTCCAGATACGCAGTATTTT	CSVEREQGPDTQYF
TRBJ2-7	NA	14	TRBV7-2	NA	TGTGCCAGCAGCTCTTCCCGGACAGAGGTCGAGCAGTACTTC	CASSSSRTEVEQYF
TRBJ2-1	NA	12	TRBV2	NA	TGTGCCAGCAGTGAGGTAGGGGATGAGCAGTTCTTC	CASSEVGDEQFF
TRBJ1-1	NA	15	TRBV23-1	few	TGCGCCAGCAGTCCCGACAAAGGGCAATACTCTGAAGCTTTCTTT	CASSPDKGQYSEAFF